The text below deals with one TCR beta chain. This record belongs to a study of blood T cell repertoires in COVID-19. Study summary: Material from acute and convalescent COVID-19 was sourced from the United States, Italy and Spain. In each case, the material was cDNA or gDNA derived from T cells, B-cell-depleted T cells, or PBMCs.

Germline lookup yields CDR1 MGHRA and CDR2 YSYEKL. The CDR3 extends over 16 amino acids. Trimming shortened V by 3 bases and J by 0 bases, and 11 bases separated the two germline ends. Per the study methods: It was from reference gene primer amplification that nucleated cell counts were estimated. This table comes from immunoSEQ multiplex PCR, and its TCRdb copy is limited to in-frame clones, with some not included. D and trimming come from the DNA, and the V and J calls and clone size come from that table. Found here are under 80,000 clones, about 80% of them singletons; the top ten hold about 12%. The chain uses TRBV4-1 and TRBJ2-2, with a possible D match to TRBD2 (5 bases). Source material: peripheral blood. This TCR came from a human donor in a cohort sampled during active COVID-19. CDR3 bases: TGCGCCAGCAGCCAGGAGAGGGCTGCGAACACCGGGGAGCTGTTTTTT. It codes for CASSQERAANTGELFF.